One sample yielded the 31 T cell receptor beta chains listed below, sequenced in a study of T cells after yellow fever vaccination. Via MiXCR, TCRdb re-called the 5' RACE reads, giving one row per CDR3 protein. The table records over 200,000 distinct CDR3 sequences, more than 6.5% of them present only once. This sample comprised CD4+ T cells sorted from PBMCs, obtained on the day of the yellow fever booster vaccination. The receptor source for this set is a man aged 25 to 45 who received the YFV17D yellow fever vaccine.

The J gene is TRBJ2-7, the V gene TRBV14; D gene unclear. Germline CDR1 is SGHDN and CDR2 is FVKESK. CDR3 size: 15 residues. The V gene lost 3 bases and the J gene lost 1 base, with 13 bases spanning the gap. As DNA, the CDR3 is TGTGCCAGCAGCCAGGCCGGGCAATCTTCCTACGAGCAGTACTTC. Amino acid sequence: CASSQAGQSSYEQYF.

A few counts support this clonotype. The gene calls are TRBV3-1 and TRBJ2-7; TRBD2 is a possible D gene (6 bases). Germline lookup yields CDR1 LGHDT and CDR2 YNNKEL (reference sequence). CDR3 length: 14 residues. V gave up 3 bases and J gave up 1 base, with 10 bases separating them. The DNA of the CDR3 is TGTGCCAGCAGCCATCGGGGGAGGTCCTACGAGCAGTACTTC. Amino acids: CASSHRGRSYEQYF.

This clonotype was found many times. V gene TRBV7-2 combines with J gene TRBJ2-1, with 9 bases fitting TRBD1. In germline, CDR1 is SGHTA, CDR2 FQGNSA. This CDR3 comprises 16 residues. V shed 7 bases and J 5 bases; nucleotides not matched to a gene: 12. As DNA, the CDR3 is TGTGCCAGCACTCCTACTTCCGGGACAGGGCACAATGAGCAGTTCTTC. It specifies CASTPTSGTGHNEQFF.

This clonotype was counted many times. This CDR3 is CASSWELAPDTQYF. As DNA, the CDR3 is TGCGCCAGCAGCTGGGAACTAGCCCCAGATACGCAGTATTTT. The chain joins TRBV5-1 to TRBJ2-3; the D gene is possibly TRBD2 (6 bases). The CDR3 contains 14 residues. From germline, CDR1 is SGHRS and CDR2 YFSETQ. Trimming cost V 3 bases and J 4 bases, with 12 bases left between them. Using reference TRBV5-1 and TRBJ2-3 for the parts outside the CDR3, the full variable domain is KAGVTQTPRYLIKTRGQQVTLSCSPISGHRSVSWYQQTPGQGLQFLFEYFSETQRNKGNFPGRFSGRQFSNSRSEMNVSTLELGDSALYLCASSWELAPDTQYFGPGTRLTVL.

This clonotype was observed a few times. The chain recombines TRBV23-1 with TRBJ2-7; 8 bases agree with TRBD2. TRBV23-1 is treated as an ORF (open reading frame) with a function not yet certain. Germline trimming cut 3 bases from V and 0 bases from J; bases unmatched to any gene: 7. The CDR3 has 16 amino acids. The CDR3, as DNA: TGCGCCAGCAGTCAGCCGGGAGGGACTCCCTCCTACGAGCAGTACTTC. This encodes CASSQPGGTPSYEQYF.

This chain links TRBV9 with TRBJ2-2; perhaps TRBD2 as D (7 bases). Germline V gene lookup returns CDR1 SGDLS and CDR2 YYNGEE. CDR3 length: 15 residues. V lost 4 bases and J lost 3, with 13 bases in between. CDR3 sequence (DNA): TGTGCCAGCAGCAACGCGGGGGCGGACACCGGGGAGCTGTTTTTT. Translating it yields CASSNAGADTGELFF.

J is TRBJ2-1 and V is TRBV12-3 or TRBV12-4; TRBD2 aligns across 9 bases. The CDR3 contains 14 residues. The trim removed 5 bases at V and 5 bases at J, leaving 4 bases unmatched. CDR3 DNA sequence: TGTGCCAGCAGTAATCTAGCGGGGAACAATGAGCAGTTCTTC. It is translated as CASSNLAGNNEQFF.

This clonotype was observed at least ten times. The chain uses TRBV28 and TRBJ2-1; tentatively, D is TRBD2 (6 bases). The V and J ends lost 6 bases and 12 bases respectively, with 15 bases between them. CDR3 length: 12 residues. Germline CDR1 MDHEN, CDR2 SYDVKM. CDR3 region: CASSPTRDRQFF. As DNA, the CDR3 is TGTGCCAGCAGCCCGACTAGGGATCGGCAGTTCTTC.

This clonotype was detected many times. The V call is TRBV5-1, the J call TRBJ2-5; 7 positions agree with TRBD1. This CDR3 comprises 15 residues. Per germline, CDR1 SGHRS and CDR2 YFSETQ. The junction had 6 bases not matched to a gene; V was cut back by 0 bases and J by 4 bases. DNA of the CDR3: TGCGCCAGCAGCTTGGGACAGGGCGGAGGAGAGACCCAGTACTTC. Translation: CASSLGQGGGETQYF.

This clonotype showed up many times. This rearrangement joins TRBV4-3 to TRBJ2-5; TRBD2 agrees at 12 bases. The trim removed 0 bases at V and 4 bases at J, leaving 3 bases unmatched. CDR1 LGHNA and CDR2 YSLEER come from the germline V gene. The length of the CDR3 is 16 residues. CDR3: CASSQDRGLAGETQYF. CDR3 sequence (DNA): TGCGCCAGCAGCCAAGATCGGGGACTAGCGGGAGAGACCCAGTACTTC.

This clonotype was counted a few times. The V call is TRBV5-1, the J call TRBJ2-7, with D hard to call. V was pared by 5 bases and J by 7 bases, with 10 bases between. CDR3 length: 11 residues. CDR1 is SGHRS, CDR2 YFSETQ, per germline. The CDR3 DNA sequence: TGCGCCAGCAGTCCAGGCGAAGAGCAGTACTTC. It encodes CASSPGEEQYF.

Only a few counts were recorded for this clonotype. The V call is TRBV27, the J call TRBJ2-6; TRBD1 might be the D (5 bases). V was clipped by 6 bases and J by 2 bases, with 8 bases between them. This CDR3 region has 14 residues. CDR1 is MNHEY, CDR2 SMNVEV, per germline (reference sequence). The CDR3 loop is CASSHRPGANVLTF. The CDR3, as DNA: TGTGCCAGCAGCCACAGGCCTGGGGCCAACGTCCTGACTTTC.

As for this clonotype: The junction departs from the called germline gene at one end, perhaps through a read error. The J gene is TRBJ2-1, the V gene TRBV20-1; maybe TRBD1 (6 bases). Germline-derived CDR1 and CDR2 are DFQATT and SNEGSKA (reference sequence). The CDR3 contains 17 residues. The CDR3 coding sequence is TGCTGTGCTCAGGGGCAGGGAAAATACGCAACTTTAAATGAGCAGTTCTTC. It codes for CCAQGQGKYATLNEQFF.

The chain recombines TRBV21-1 with TRBJ2-3; TRBD2, the D gene given by the table, was not confirmed from the DNA. TRBV21-1 is given as a pseudogene. This CDR3 has 18 residues. The CDR3 bases are TGTGCCAGCATCGAAGGAGCGACTAGCGGGACCGCCCCAGATACGCAGTATTTT. This sequence encodes CASIEGATSGTAPDTQYF.

This clonotype was counted many times. The chain uses TRBV10-3 and TRBJ2-3; TRBD2 matches 7 bases. The CDR3 runs to 14 residues. The germline gives CDR1 ENHRY, CDR2 SYGVKD. The V segment lost 8 bases and the J segment 0 bases; nucleotides outside the gene matches: 5. The CDR3 coding sequence is TGTGCCATCGGTACTAGCGATAGCACAGATACGCAGTATTTT. It encodes CAIGTSDSTDTQYF.

This clonotype was picked up a small number of times. The chain recombines TRBV18 with TRBJ1-1; a weak D match, TRBD1 (5 bases). The V gene's germline CDR1 is KGHSH and CDR2 LQKENI. V lost 7 bases and J lost 7, with 16 bases in between. This CDR3 is 13 amino acids long. The CDR3 DNA reads TGTGCCAGCTTACGAGGGGCAGGAGTTGAAGCTTTCTTT. It specifies CASLRGAGVEAFF.

This clonotype was observed many times. The V gene is TRBV7-9, the J gene TRBJ2-2; 7 positions agree with TRBD2. The CDR3 extends over 16 amino acids. V gave up 5 bases and J gave up 1 base; unmatched junction bases: 7. CDR1 is SEHNR and CDR2 is FQNEAQ in the germline V gene (reference sequence). CDR3 coding DNA: TGTGCCAGCAGCAGCCGGGACTACCTGAACACCGGGGAGCTGTTTTTT. Translation: CASSSRDYLNTGELFF.

This clonotype occurred many times. V is TRBV10-2 and J is TRBJ2-1, with D uncertain. Trimming cost V 8 bases and J 15 bases, with 17 bases left between them. Per the germline V gene, CDR1 is WSHSY and CDR2 is SAAADI. CDR3 length equals 11 residues. In nucleotides, the CDR3 is TGCGCCAGCGGCCCCTTGCACCCAGCGTTCTTC. Protein product: CASGPLHPAFF.

The chain combines TRBV20-1 with TRBJ2-3; 9 bases agree with TRBD1. Germline lookup yields CDR1 DFQATT and CDR2 SNEGSKA (reference sequence). The CDR3 has 16 residues. The junction had 11 bases not matched to a gene; V was cut back by 1 base and J by 6 bases. The CDR3 loop is CSARASGTGKFDTQYF. The CDR3 DNA reads TGCAGTGCTAGAGCGTCCGGGACAGGGAAATTCGATACGCAGTATTTT.

This clonotype was observed a handful of times. This chain connects TRBV15 to TRBJ2-5, with D unresolved. V lost 1 base and J lost 7, with 13 bases in between. CDR3 length: 14 residues. Germline CDR1 and CDR2: LNHNV and YYDKDF (reference sequence). CDR3 bases: TGTGCCACCAGCAGAGTGAACGACGGGTGGACCCAGTACTTC. Translated: CATSRVNDGWTQYF. Full variable domain (missing parts from reference TRBV15 and TRBJ2-5): DAMVIQNPRYQVTQFGKPVTLSCSQTLNHNVMYWYQQKSSQAPKLLFHYYDKDFNNEADTPDNFQSRRPNTSFCFLDIRSPGLGDTAMYLCATSRVNDGWTQYFGPGTRLLVL.

The rearrangement uses TRBV5-6 and TRBJ2-1, with D perhaps TRBD1 or TRBD2 (5 bases each). Germline CDR1 is SGHDT and CDR2 is YYEEEE. The CDR3 is 13 amino acids. Trimming removed 4 bases at V and 5 bases at J, with 10 bases between. The CDR3 DNA reads TGTGCCAGCAGCCCCGGGGCCAACAATGAGCAGTTCTTC. The encoded protein is CASSPGANNEQFF.

This clonotype was recorded many times. The chain carries TRBV7-2 and TRBJ2-2, with D possibly TRBD2 on 6 matching bases. Looked up from germline, CDR1 is SGHTA and CDR2 is FQGNSA. This CDR3 has 16 amino acids. V was cut by 5 bases and J by 4 bases, with 17 bases left in between. The CDR3, as DNA: TGTGCCAGCAGCAAAACTAGCCCGAGAGGCACCGGGGAGCTGTTTTTT. Translated: CASSKTSPRGTGELFF.

This clonotype occurred many times. The V call is TRBV12-3 or TRBV12-4, the J call TRBJ2-3; D may be TRBD1 or TRBD2 (5 bases each). With 5 bases removed from V and 1 base from J, the gap between germline ends came to 19 bases. The CDR3 length is 17 residues. This chain's CDR3 is CASSPKGAAVGTDTQYF. The DNA for the CDR3 is TGTGCCAGCAGTCCAAAAGGGGCAGCGGTAGGCACAGATACGCAGTATTTT.

The chain is built from TRBV30 and TRBJ2-7, with 8 positions matching TRBD2. This CDR3 has 11 residues. CDR1 and CDR2 from the germline V gene are GTSNPN and SVGIG (reference sequence). CDR3 DNA sequence: TGTGCAGGGACTAGGGAGTACGAGCAGTACTTC. Its translation: CAGTREYEQYF.

In this sample, this clonotype turned up many times. The J gene is TRBJ2-4, the V gene TRBV20-1; D gene unclear. CDR1 is DFQATT and CDR2 is SNEGSKA in the germline V gene (reference sequence). CDR3 length equals 16 residues. V was shortened by 0 bases and J by 7 bases, with 19 bases between the two germline ends. The CDR3 nucleotides read TGCAGTGCTAGAGATGAAGGGTCCCTGGGTTGGAACATTCAGTACTTC. Its protein is CSARDEGSLGWNIQYF.

At least ten counts were recorded for this clonotype. The rearrangement joins TRBV5-1 to TRBJ2-1; TRBD2 agrees at 9 bases. This CDR3 is 16 amino acids long. V lost 7 bases and J lost 5; bases outside the gene matches: 13. Germline V gene data show CDR1 as SGHRS and CDR2 as YFSETQ. CDR3 loop: CASGRTTSGANNEQFF. CDR3 nucleotide sequence: TGCGCCAGCGGAAGGACGACTAGCGGAGCTAACAATGAGCAGTTCTTC.

This clonotype was found a few times. The J gene is TRBJ1-5, the V gene TRBV10-3; D gene unclear. This CDR3 has 13 amino acids. Germline CDR1 and CDR2: ENHRY and SYGVKD. V was clipped by 5 bases and J by 3 bases, with 8 bases between them. The CDR3 DNA sequence: TGTGCCATCAGTCCAGACTACAATCAGCCCCAGCATTTT. It specifies CAISPDYNQPQHF.

This clonotype has at least ten counts. The V gene is TRBV7-2, the J gene TRBJ2-5; TRBD1 or TRBD2 may be the D gene (5 bases each). V was shortened by 0 bases and J by 0 bases, with 8 bases between the two germline ends. The CDR3 has 15 amino acids. Germline assignment: CDR1 SGHTA and CDR2 FQGNSA. The CDR3 sequence: CASSLARGNQETQYF. The CDR3 bases are TGTGCCAGCAGCTTAGCGAGGGGCAACCAAGAGACCCAGTACTTC.

This clonotype was seen a few times. The J gene is TRBJ2-3, the V gene TRBV6-5; tentatively, D is TRBD1 (6 bases). Germline V CDR1 and CDR2: MNHEY, SVGAGI. The CDR3 spans 15 residues. Deletions cut 0 bases from V and 2 bases from J, with 9 bases between. In DNA form, the CDR3 reads TGTGCCAGCAGTTACTCCCAGGGGTACACAGATACGCAGTATTTT. Residues: CASSYSQGYTDTQYF.

This clonotype was seen only a few times. The chain links TRBV5-1 to TRBJ2-5; perhaps TRBD1 as D (7 bases). The V gene's germline CDR1 is SGHRS and CDR2 YFSETQ. The CDR3 extends over 18 amino acids. Trimming took off 0 bases at V and 2 bases at J, with 20 bases between the two ends. In nucleotides, the CDR3 is TGCGCCAGCAGCTTGGGAGGGGGCGCCGGGGGAGCACAAGAGACCCAGTACTTC. Translating it yields CASSLGGGAGGAQETQYF.

This clonotype showed up just a few times. The V gene is TRBV20-1, the J gene TRBJ1-3, with D hard to call. This CDR3 spans 17 amino acids. Germline V lookup: CDR1 DFQATT, CDR2 SNEGSKA (reference sequence). Trimming stripped 0 bases from V and 4 bases from J, with 19 bases between. The CDR3, as DNA: TGCAGTGCTAGAGATCCCAGACCTCTTCCTACGGGAAACACCATATATTTT. Translating gives CSARDPRPLPTGNTIYF.